A selection of T cell receptor beta chains follows, all from one sample in a study of shared clonotypes between healthy human individuals. Libraries were prepared by immunoSEQ multiplex PCR; TCRdb keeps only in-frame clonotypes and omits some of them. The sample carries 170,000 or so clones, 65% to 80% recorded once. Material for sequencing was memory CD4+ T cells sorted from blood. These receptors were obtained from a man aged 30 to 45 in good health. Each CDR3 is given with its conserved first and last residue. A D gene is named only where the DNA matches it firmly. Expanded clones are given a class, and other clones once, few, many or no size at all.

v_call	clone_size	j_call	d_call	cdr3_aa	cdr3_nt
TRBV5-6	-	TRBJ2-7	TRBD1	CASSLRGQRFSYEQYF	TGTGCCAGCAGCTTGAGGGGACAGCGATTCTCCTACGAGCAGTACTTC
TRBV18	-	TRBJ2-5	-	CASSSIPGTQYF	TGTGCCAGCTCATCGATACCGGGGACCCAGTACTTC
TRBV7-9	-	TRBJ2-7	-	CASSLGTSTKQYF	TGTGCCAGCAGCTTAGGCACTAGCACCAAGCAGTACTTC
TRBV10-2	-	TRBJ2-7	-	CASSGGSAYEQYF	TGCGCCAGCAGTGGAGGAAGCGCCTACGAGCAGTACTTC
TRBV5-5	-	TRBJ2-7	-	CASSLLHEQYF	TGTGCCAGCAGCCTACTCCACGAGCAGTACTTC
TRBV28	-	TRBJ2-7	-	CASSPGWGSYEQYF	TGTGCCAGCAGTCCCGGATGGGGTTCCTACGAGCAGTACTTC
TRBV4-3	-	TRBJ2-2	TRBD2	CASSHGTSGRSGGELFF	TGCGCCAGCAGCCATGGGACTAGCGGGAGATCGGGCGGGGAGCTGTTTTTT
TRBV20-1	few	TRBJ1-3	-	CSAARGNTIYF	TGCAGTGCTGCCAGAGGAAACACCATATATTTT
TRBV15	few	TRBJ2-1	-	CATSRGAGTYNEQFF	TGTGCCACCAGCAGAGGGGCGGGGACCTACAATGAGCAGTTCTTC
TRBV11-3	-	TRBJ2-1	-	CASSSLGRNEQFF	TGTGCCAGCAGCTCCCTGGGCCGCAATGAGCAGTTCTTC
TRBV9	-	TRBJ2-5	-	CASSVGYGRGEETQYF	TGTGCCAGCAGCGTAGGGTACGGCCGTGGGGAGGAGACCCAGTACTTC
TRBV6-5	-	TRBJ2-4	TRBD2	CASSPSGGSNIQYF	TGTGCCAGCAGCCCATCGGGGGGTTCCAACATTCAGTACTTC
TRBV5-1	once	TRBJ2-2	-	CASSLTVGVGELFF	TGCGCCAGCAGCTTGACCGTAGGGGTGGGGGAGCTGTTTTTT